This paragraph covers one TCR beta chain sequence. Its antigen is as yet unknown. The sample comes from a study of T-cell memory formation after mild COVID-19. About the study: TCR clusters mostly belonged to single donors. Study-wide results and limits: Clones from the second wave (peaking day 37) had unconfirmed SARS-CoV-2 specificity.

TCRdb ran MiXCR on the 5' RACE reads and lists one entry per CDR3 protein. The top ten clones hold over 10% of a sample with over 400,000 distinct CDR3 sequences, 23% of them seen once. Germline V gene sequence: CDR1 SNHLY, CDR2 FYNNEI. CDR3 length: 14 amino acids. V was trimmed by 4 bases and J by 7 bases, leaving 17 bases between them. This rearrangement joins TRBV2 to TRBJ2-7, with D perhaps TRBD1 or TRBD2 (5 bases each). The receptor's source is an adult woman who had mild COVID-19 (a few samples of this study predate the infection). Cell type and time point are not known. The sample taken for sequencing was PBMCs or a T cell subset sorted from them (not recorded which). CDR3 residues: CASSVRDGATEQYF. The DNA of the CDR3 is TGTGCCAGCAGTGTAAGGGACGGGGCTACGGAGCAGTACTTC.